This paragraph reports one TCR beta chain. Its antigen has not been determined. Base qualities were left out, and no much larger clone turns up one base away. This specimen belongs to a study of blood T cell repertoires in COVID-19 (TCRdb year 2020). Context from the whole study: Samples covering the acute and convalescent phases of COVID-19 were provided by collaborators in the United States, Italy and Spain. The prospective study material was composed of cDNA or gDNA derived from T cells, B-cell-depleted T cells, or PBMCs. The samples were drawn from the first 160 participants of the ongoing ImmuneRACE study and from over a thousand subjects provided by 6 global collaborators. Where available, HLA class I and class II types were obtained from metadata supplied by the sample provider rather than from assay-based typing. The repertoires were made available in a free public database intended to serve as a resource for research on the immune response to SARS-CoV-2. The dataset comprised deeply sampled blood TCRbeta repertoires from subjects exposed to, actively infected with, or recovered from COVID-19. Nearly every sample came with metadata listing a de-identified subject ID, COVID-19 status, age in years and sex. Study-level results and caveats: The amount of clinical and demographic metadata varied by source and participant and was provided uncurated.

V lost 5 bases and J lost 8 bases; the stretch between them is 15 bases long. CDR3 length: 13 amino acids, cysteine to phenylalanine. Just the 39-base CDR3 DNA is kept, in frame starting at base 1. CDR1 and CDR2 (MNHEY, SMNVEV) derive from the germline V gene (reference sequence). Each collaborating institution followed its own protocols to collect whole blood in K2EDTA tubes. Collaborator samples were shipped for TCRbeta analysis as frozen whole blood, isolated PBMCs, or DNA extracted from either sample type. TCRbeta CDR3 regions were amplified from genomic DNA using the immunoSEQ Assay, a bias-controlled multiplex PCR. Per the authors' processing: The number of nucleated cells in each sample was estimated from the amplification of reference gene primers within the assay. Sequence reads were collapsed and filtered to measure the absolute abundance of every unique TCRbeta CDR3 rearrangement. For each sample, productive Simpson clonality was calculated as the square root of Simpson's diversity index over productive rearrangements. TCRdb's version of the immuneACCESS table is confined to in-frame rearrangements and falls short of the full clone set. An unresolved V gene accounts for under half of the shortfall where checked; the remainder is of unknown origin. The DNA gave D and trimming, while V, J and clone size come from that table. A total of 270,000 or so clones appear in this sample, around 86% of them only once. 3% of the sample lies in the top ten.

Here the chain combines TRBV27 and TRBJ1-1; possibly the D gene is TRBD1, per 5 matching bases. This sequence originates from a woman under 40 with active or convalescent COVID-19. Sequenced: peripheral blood. The CDR3 protein is CASSPRGRREAFF. The sequenced DNA: TGTGCCAGCAGTCCCCGGGGGAGACGAGAAGCTTTCTTT.